There are many counts of the clone carrying this T cell receptor (beta chain). No antigen is known for it. Regions amplified from RNA transcripts were the TCR beta CDR3 regions. The HTBI primer set drove a first-round RT-PCR of the TCR CDR3. TCRdb used MiXCR to reprocess the multiplex PCR reads, holding one entry per CDR3 protein. This sample carries about 350,000 distinct CDR3 sequences, around a sixth of them seen once, and the ten largest clones take 15% to 17%. This CDR3 is built from 13 residues. Germline V gene data show CDR1 as SGDLS and CDR2 as YYNGEE. Trimming shortened V by 0 bases and J by 5 bases, and 8 bases separated the two germline ends. This entry comes from a study of T cells in Graves' hyperthyroidism and ophthalmopathy. Overall study findings and caveats: Ophthalmopathy was distinguished from stable hyperthyroidism by 13 V-J signatures. Ophthalmopathy was predicted by the model a median of approximately six months ahead of onset.

Investigators excluded patients with uncontrolled infection, other autoimmune disease, pregnancy or lactation. Fresh peripheral blood, approximately 10 ml, was the source of the PBMCs. The sample was blood. The rearrangement uses TRBV9 and TRBJ2-5, with a tentative D call TRBD1 (5 bases). The sequence was collected from a woman between 35 and 50 years old with Graves' ophthalmopathy. In DNA form, the CDR3 reads TGTGCCAGCAGCGTAGTAGGGGCGGAGACCCAGTACTTC. It translates to CASSVVGAETQYF. The full variable domain, completed using reference TRBV9 and TRBJ2-5, is DSGVTQTPKHLITATGQRVTLRCSPRSGDLSVYWYQQSLDQGLQFLIQYYNGEERAKGNILERFSAQQFPDLHSELNLSSLELGDSALYFCASSVVGAETQYFGPGTRLLVL.